The 9 T cell receptor beta chains reported below all come from one sample, sequenced in a study of shared clonotypes between healthy human individuals. Method: immunoSEQ multiplex PCR; TCRdb's copy keeps in-frame clones and lacks some. Of roughly 2 million clones listed, over 85% are singletons. Specimen: naive CD4+ T cells sorted from blood. The subset: CD45RA+ positively selected. The receptor set was obtained from a young man in good health.

V and J are TRBV9 and TRBJ2-5; TRBD1 matches 7 bases. Germline V gives CDR1 SGDLS, CDR2 YYNGEE. This CDR3 is built from 15 residues. The J segment lost 5 bases and the V segment lost 0 bases, leaving 7 bases of the junction unmatched. The CDR3 sequence is CASSVGTGVPETQYF. CDR3 in DNA: TGTGCCAGCAGCGTAGGTACAGGGGTCCCGGAGACCCAGTACTTC.

This clone was observed a single time. The chain carries TRBV5-1 and TRBJ2-7; TRBD2 might be the D (5 bases). From germline, CDR1 is SGHRS and CDR2 YFSETQ. This CDR3 has 15 residues. Trimming shortened V by 4 bases and J by 3 bases, and 17 bases separated the two germline ends. DNA of the CDR3: TGCGCCAGCAGCCCCGTTTTAAGCGGCAACTACGAGCAGTACTTC. Amino acid sequence: CASSPVLSGNYEQYF.

A note on this clone: Other DNA sequences within the sample encode an identical CDR3. The rearrangement links TRBV9 to TRBJ2-1, with D perhaps TRBD2 (5 bases). V gave up 1 base and J gave up 0 bases, with 11 bases separating them. Germline CDR1 reads SGDLS; CDR2 reads YYNGEE. This CDR3 contains 16 residues. CDR3 DNA sequence: TGTGCCAGCAGCGTAAGCGGCGGTAGCTCCTACAATGAGCAGTTCTTC. Protein: CASSVSGGSSYNEQFF.

The chain employs TRBV6-1 and TRBJ2-1, with D possibly being TRBD2 (5 bases). Germline CDR1 MNHNS, CDR2 SASEGT. The CDR3 contains 13 residues. V lost 4 bases, J lost 9 bases, and 13 bases lay in between. The CDR3 nucleotides are TGTGCCAGCAGTGCCCAAAGCGGAGGTGAGCAGTTCTTC. It is translated as CASSAQSGGEQFF.

The chain combines TRBV6-6 with TRBJ2-3; D is possibly TRBD2 (5 bases). The CDR3 loop spans 12 amino acids. Germline assignment: CDR1 MNHNY and CDR2 SVGAGI (reference sequence). Trimming left V 4 bases short and J 4 bases short, with 6 bases between. The CDR3 protein is CASSWTADTQYF. CDR3 nucleotide sequence: TGTGCCAGCAGTTGGACTGCAGATACGCAGTATTTT.

This rearrangement joins TRBV11-3 to TRBJ2-3; 11 bases are a match to TRBD2. CDR3 length equals 17 residues. Per the germline V gene, CDR1 is SGHNT and CDR2 is YENEEA. J was trimmed by 3 bases and V by 2 bases; bases with no gene match: 7. Here the CDR3 reads CASSLTFSGGATDTQYF. DNA of the CDR3: TGTGCCAGCAGCTTAACTTTTAGCGGGGGGGCGACAGATACGCAGTATTTT. Full variable domain (outside the CDR3, taken from reference TRBV11-3 and TRBJ2-3): EAGVVQSPRYKIIEKKQPVAFWCNPISGHNTLYWYLQNLGQGPELLIRYENEEAVDDSQLPKDRFSAERLKGVDSTLKIQPAELGDSAVYLCASSLTFSGGATDTQYFGPGTRLTVL.

The chain has TRBV6-1 and TRBJ2-7, with D tentatively TRBD1 (6 bases). CDR3 size: 14 residues. Germline CDR1 reads MNHNS; CDR2 reads SASEGT. V was cut by 4 bases and J by 0 bases, with 10 bases left in between. CDR3 residues: CASSVGHSSYEQYF. The CDR3 DNA is TGTGCCAGCAGTGTGGGACATAGCTCCTACGAGCAGTACTTC.

The rearrangement links TRBV13 to TRBJ2-7, with 7 nucleotides matching TRBD1. After removal of 4 bases from V and 8 bases from J, the junction contained 8 bases not matched to a gene. The CDR3 contains 13 residues. CDR1 is PRHDT, CDR2 FYEKMQ, per germline (reference sequence). The CDR3 sequence is CASSSKTGVKQYF. DNA for the CDR3: TGTGCCAGCAGCTCCAAAACAGGGGTGAAGCAGTACTTC.

The chain couples TRBV28 to TRBJ1-2, with D perhaps matching TRBD1 (6 bases). Germline CDR1 is MDHEN and CDR2 is SYDVKM. V lost 2 bases to trimming and J lost 2 bases, with 15 bases between them. The CDR3 runs 16 residues. The CDR3 loop is CASSLGGSPDNYGYTF. The CDR3, as DNA: TGTGCCAGCAGTTTAGGGGGCAGTCCCGACAACTATGGCTACACCTTC.